The 24 T cell receptor beta chains below come from one sample, sequenced in a study of blood T cell repertoires in COVID-19. Produced via immunoSEQ multiplex PCR; TCRdb's table is partial and in-frame only. The sample has 250,000 to 300,000 clones, over 70% seen once. The sequencing sample was made of peripheral blood. The receptors derive from a woman aged 70-85 years with COVID-19, enrolled during active disease.

The gene calls are TRBV5-5 and TRBJ2-5, with TRBD2 identical over 9 bases. V lost 0 bases and J lost 2; bases outside the gene matches: 5. The CDR3 length is 16 residues. Germline-derived CDR1 and CDR2 are SGHKS and YYEKEE (reference sequence). CDR3 sequence (DNA): TGTGCCAGCAGCTTGGCCTTGACTAGCGGTCAAGAGACCCAGTACTTC. This translates into CASSLALTSGQETQYF. The full variable domain, completed using reference TRBV5-5 and TRBJ2-5, is DAGVTQSPTHLIKTRGQQVTLRCSPISGHKSVSWYQQVLGQGPQFIFQYYEKEERGRGNFPDRFSARQFPNYSSELNVNALLLGDSALYLCASSLALTSGQETQYFGPGTRLLVL.

This sequence joins TRBV6-6 and TRBJ1-2; 7 nucleotides align to TRBD1. V dropped 4 bases and J dropped 1; count of bases not matched to a gene: 6. This CDR3 is built from 15 residues. Germline CDR1 and CDR2: MNHNY and SVGAGI (reference sequence). The CDR3 DNA sequence: TGTGCCAGCAGTTCACGACAGGGAGATAACTATGGCTACACCTTC. Translating gives CASSSRQGDNYGYTF.

This clone was detected only once. The genes are TRBV5-4 and TRBJ2-7; possible D gene TRBD1, 6 bases. The CDR3 contains 16 residues. Germline lookup yields CDR1 SGHNT and CDR2 YYREEE (reference sequence). V dropped 5 bases and J dropped 3 bases, with 21 bases sitting between them. CDR3 region: CASSWTQGQSHYEQYF. The CDR3 DNA follows: TGTGCCAGCAGTTGGACGCAAGGACAGTCGCACTACGAGCAGTACTTC.

The V call is TRBV9, the J call TRBJ1-1, with D perhaps TRBD1 (6 bases). Germline CDR1 SGDLS, CDR2 YYNGEE. V lost 4 bases to trimming and J lost 4 bases, with 11 bases between them. The CDR3 contains 13 residues. The CDR3 loop is CASSQGFTTEAFF. CDR3 DNA: TGTGCCAGCAGCCAGGGGTTTACCACTGAAGCTTTCTTT. Filled out from reference TRBV9 and TRBJ1-1, the complete variable domain reads DSGVTQTPKHLITATGQRVTLRCSPRSGDLSVYWYQQSLDQGLQFLIQYYNGEERAKGNILERFSAQQFPDLHSELNLSSLELGDSALYFCASSQGFTTEAFFGQGTRLTVV.

The chain recombines TRBV7-3 with TRBJ2-3; D might be TRBD2 (6 bases). The V and J ends lost 5 bases and 1 base respectively, with 25 bases between them. This CDR3 is 19 amino acids long. Germline V gene data show CDR1 as SGHTA and CDR2 as FQGTGA. The CDR3 spells CASSPLGYGGADGTDTQYF. The CDR3 DNA follows: TGTGCCAGCAGCCCGCTCGGTTACGGGGGAGCGGACGGCACAGATACGCAGTATTTT.

The sample holds a few counts of this clone. The chain recombines TRBV9 with TRBJ2-7, with TRBD2 identical over 8 bases. The CDR3 consists of 17 residues. V dropped 4 bases and J dropped 0; count of bases not matched to a gene: 12. CDR1 SGDLS and CDR2 YYNGEE come from the germline V gene. CDR3 amino acids: CASSPGGAGGLSYEQYF. The CDR3 DNA sequence: TGTGCCAGCAGCCCGGGGGGGGCGGGAGGCCTCTCCTACGAGCAGTACTTC.

The V gene is TRBV5-6, the J gene TRBJ2-7; 8 bases are a match to TRBD2. This CDR3 has 17 amino acids. The V segment lost 3 bases and the J segment 0 bases; nucleotides outside the gene matches: 11. Looked up from germline, CDR1 is SGHDT and CDR2 is YYEEEE. For the CDR3, the DNA is TGTGCCAGCAGCTGGGGAATCGGGGGGGACAACTCCTACGAGCAGTACTTC. Protein: CASSWGIGGDNSYEQYF. Full variable domain (rest looked up from reference TRBV5-6 and TRBJ2-7): DAGVTQSPTHLIKTRGQQVTLRCSPKSGHDTVSWYQQALGQGPQFIFQYYEEEERQRGNFPDRFSGHQFPNYSSELNVNALLLGDSALYLCASSWGIGGDNSYEQYFGPGTRLTVT.

J is TRBJ2-7 and V is TRBV24-1; no clear D. Germline CDR1 is KGHDR and CDR2 is SFDVKD. The CDR3 length is 13 residues. V lost 4 bases and J 3 bases, leaving 9 bases between the germline ends. CDR3 region: CATSDADDYEQYF. DNA of the CDR3: TGTGCCACCAGTGACGCAGATGACTACGAGCAGTACTTC.

The rearrangement joins TRBV29-1 to TRBJ2-7; 7 nucleotides agree with TRBD1. Germline-derived CDR1 and CDR2 are SQVTM and ANQGSEA. CDR3 size: 13 residues. The V gene end was trimmed by 7 bases and the J gene end by 5 bases; junction bases not matched to a gene: 11. The CDR3 is CSARKGAQDEQYF. The CDR3 DNA reads TGCAGCGCTCGAAAGGGGGCGCAGGACGAGCAGTACTTC.

The chain combines TRBV5-6 with TRBJ1-2; TRBD1 agrees at 7 bases. The CDR3 loop spans 14 amino acids. Losses at the gene ends were 0 bases for V and 2 bases for J; bases not matched to a gene: 1. The germline V gene encodes CDR1 SGHDT and CDR2 YYEEEE. This CDR3 reads CASSLDRGNYGYTF. CDR3 coding DNA: TGTGCCAGCAGCTTGGACAGGGGAAACTATGGCTACACCTTC.

The chain recombines TRBV28 with TRBJ1-2; tentatively, D is TRBD1 (5 bases). V lost 5 bases to trimming and J lost 4 bases, with 11 bases between them. CDR1 and CDR2 (germline): MDHEN, SYDVKM. The CDR3 is 13 amino acids. This CDR3 is CASSVGQGYGYTF. The CDR3 DNA reads TGTGCCAGCAGTGTTGGCCAGGGCTATGGCTACACCTTC.

V usage is TRBV5-1 and J usage is TRBJ2-1; 8 bases line up with TRBD2. Germline values: CDR1 SGHRS, CDR2 YFSETQ. The CDR3 length is 16 residues. The trim removed 4 bases at V and 4 bases at J, leaving 10 bases unmatched. As DNA, the CDR3 is TGCGCCAGCAGCCTGAACTTTGCGGGAGGTTACAATGAGCAGTTCTTC. Protein sequence: CASSLNFAGGYNEQFF.

This chain joins TRBV20-1 and TRBJ1-2; the match to TRBD1 covers 7 bases. V was pared by 3 bases and J by 5 bases, with 9 bases of the junction left unmatched. This CDR3 region has 14 residues. Germline V gene lookup returns CDR1 DFQATT and CDR2 SNEGSKA (reference sequence). CDR3 bases: TGCAGTGCTAGTGTGCCAGGGGGTGGGTATGGCTACACCTTC. This gives the protein CSASVPGGGYGYTF.

The V gene is TRBV7-2, the J gene TRBJ1-1; D not certain. The V and J ends lost 5 bases and 1 base respectively, with 8 bases between them. The CDR3 runs 13 residues. Germline V gene data show CDR1 as SGHTA and CDR2 as FQGNSA. The CDR3 loop is CASSLRQNTEAFF. In DNA form, the CDR3 reads TGTGCCAGCAGCCTTAGACAGAACACTGAAGCTTTCTTT.

The genes are TRBV3-1 (or the pseudogene TRBV3-2) and TRBJ2-2; no clear D. Deletions cut 1 base from V and 2 bases from J, with 8 bases between. From germline, CDR1 is LGHDT and CDR2 YNNKEL (reference sequence). The CDR3 has 15 amino acids. The CDR3 loop reads CASSQGFRNTGELFF. The CDR3 bases are TGTGCCAGCAGCCAAGGCTTCAGAAACACCGGGGAGCTGTTTTTT.

This clone has a handful of counts. V is TRBV19 and J is TRBJ1-5, with 7 bases aligning to TRBD1. The germline V gene has CDR1 LNHDA and CDR2 SQIVND (reference sequence). CDR3 size: 18 residues. Unmatched junction bases numbered 14, after V lost 6 bases and J lost 0 bases. The CDR3 coding sequence is TGTGCCAGTAGAGGCGCCCCGGGACAGACCAATAGCAATCAGCCCCAGCATTTT. It codes for CASRGAPGQTNSNQPQHF. Full variable domain (remainder filled in from reference TRBV19 and TRBJ1-5): DGGITQSPKYLFRKEGQNVTLSCEQNLNHDAMYWYRQDPGQGLRLIYYSQIVNDFQKGDIAEGYSVSREKKESFPLTVTSAQKNPTAFYLCASRGAPGQTNSNQPQHFGDGTRLSIL.

J is TRBJ2-3 and V is TRBV27; a possible D gene is TRBD1 (6 bases). The V end lost 6 bases, the J end lost 6 bases, and 10 bases lay between the germline ends. This CDR3 comprises 12 residues. In germline, CDR1 is MNHEY, CDR2 SMNVEV (reference sequence). The CDR3 DNA reads TGTGCCAGCAGGAACAGGGCTGATACGCAGTATTTT. Residues: CASRNRADTQYF.

The gene calls are TRBV5-1 and TRBJ2-7; the match to TRBD2 covers 10 bases. Germline V gives CDR1 SGHRS, CDR2 YFSETQ. CDR3 size: 15 residues. The V gene end was trimmed by 0 bases and the J gene end by 3 bases; junction bases not matched to a gene: 3. CDR3 sequence: CASSLVSGGIYEQYF. CDR3 coding DNA: TGCGCCAGCAGCTTGGTTAGCGGGGGGATCTACGAGCAGTACTTC.

This chain joins TRBV28 and TRBJ2-2, with D possibly matching TRBD2 (6 bases). The CDR3 length is 14 residues. From germline, CDR1 is MDHEN and CDR2 SYDVKM. V was clipped by 6 bases and J by 1 base, with 9 bases between them. Written as DNA, the CDR3 is TGTGCCAGCAGAGATAGCGGGAACACCGGGGAGCTGTTTTTT. Protein: CASRDSGNTGELFF.

V gene TRBV30 combines with J gene TRBJ1-4, with D possibly being TRBD1 (6 bases). V lost 3 bases and J lost 5, with 13 bases in between. The CDR3 covers 14 residues. Germline-derived CDR1 and CDR2 are GTSNPN and SVGIG (reference sequence). CDR3 nucleotides: TGTGCCTGGAGACCCGGGACATTCAATGAAAAACTGTTTTTT. Its translation: CAWRPGTFNEKLFF. The full variable domain, completed using reference TRBV30 and TRBJ1-4, is SQTIHQWPATLVQPVGSPLSLECTVEGTSNPNLYWYRQAAGRGLQLLFYSVGIGQISSEVPQNLSASRPQDRQFILSSKKLLLSDSGFYLCAWRPGTFNEKLFFGSGTQLSVL.

This clone was counted once. This chain uses TRBV6-4 with TRBJ1-1; D call uncertain. The CDR3 has 13 amino acids. Germline CDR1 and CDR2: MRHNA and SNTAGT. Trimming pared 5 bases from V and 1 base from J, leaving 8 bases between. The CDR3 DNA reads as TGTGCCAGCAGTAGGCAGGAGAACACTGAAGCTTTCTTT. Translation gives CASSRQENTEAFF.

The chain joins TRBV7-2 to TRBJ2-7; 7 bases map to TRBD1. The germline V gene has CDR1 SGHTA and CDR2 FQGNSA. J gave up 3 bases and V 2 bases, and 4 bases lay outside the gene matches. CDR3 length equals 14 residues. The CDR3 sequence: CASSLSTGVYEQYF. DNA of the CDR3: TGTGCCAGCAGCTTATCCACAGGGGTCTACGAGCAGTACTTC.

V gene TRBV18 combines with J gene TRBJ2-1, with 12 bases lining up with TRBD2. The CDR3 contains 15 residues. The V and J ends lost 2 bases and 6 bases, in that order; junction bases with no gene match: 2. Germline V lookup: CDR1 KGHSH, CDR2 LQKENI. CDR3 in DNA: TGTGCCAGCTCACCAGTGACTAGCGGGAGCAATGAGCAGTTCTTC. This gives the protein CASSPVTSGSNEQFF.

This rearrangement joins TRBV2 to TRBJ2-7, with 7 bases aligning to TRBD1. The CDR3 runs 13 residues. Germline-derived CDR1 and CDR2 are SNHLY and FYNNEI. The V and J ends lost 7 bases and 6 bases, in that order; junction bases with no gene match: 9. The CDR3 loop is CASTETGLREQYF. The CDR3 region has the DNA TGTGCCAGCACGGAGACAGGGTTGCGCGAGCAGTACTTC. The variable domain in full, completed from reference TRBV2 and TRBJ2-7, reads EPEVTQTPSHQVTQMGQEVILRCVPISNHLYFYWYRQILGQKVEFLVSFYNNEISEKSEIFDDQFSVERPDGSNFTLKIRSTKLEDSAMYFCASTETGLREQYFGPGTRLTVT.